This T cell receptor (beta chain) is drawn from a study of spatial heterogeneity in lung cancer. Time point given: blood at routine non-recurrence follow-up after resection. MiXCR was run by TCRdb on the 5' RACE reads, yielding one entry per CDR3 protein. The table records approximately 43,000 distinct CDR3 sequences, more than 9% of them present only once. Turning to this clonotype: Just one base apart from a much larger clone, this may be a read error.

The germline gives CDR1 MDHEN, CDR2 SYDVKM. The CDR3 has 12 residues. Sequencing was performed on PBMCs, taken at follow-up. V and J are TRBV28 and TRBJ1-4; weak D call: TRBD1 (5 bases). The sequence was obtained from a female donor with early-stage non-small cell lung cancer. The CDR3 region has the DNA TGTGTCACACGGGGCGGACCAAGGCAACTGTTTTTT. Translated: CVTRGGPRQLFF.